The 7 T cell receptor beta chains below were found in one sample sequenced in a study of CD8+CD57+ T cells in acquired aplastic anemia. It was genomic DNA that served as the template for profiling TCR beta VDJ and CDR3. TCRdb recomputed calls from the reads with MiXCR, one row per CDR3 protein. There are 110,000 or so distinct CDR3 sequences in the sample; around half occur only once, and 30% to 40% lies in the top ten. Sequencing was performed on sorted CD4+, CD8+, or CD8+CD57+ T cells (not recorded which) from PBMCs. These receptors were obtained from a human donor in good health, serving as a control.

There are many counts of this clonotype. This chain connects TRBV6-6 to TRBJ2-1; D remains unclear. This CDR3 comprises 15 residues. V lost 0 bases, J lost 0 bases, and 6 bases lay in between. From germline, CDR1 is MNHNY and CDR2 SVGAGI (reference sequence). CDR3 nucleotide sequence: TGTGCCAGCAGTTACTCCGTTAGCTCCTACAATGAGCAGTTCTTC. It translates to CASSYSVSSYNEQFF.

About this clonotype itself: A much larger clone lies a single base off, so this may be a read error. The rearrangement joins TRBV7-6 to TRBJ2-7, with a tentative D call TRBD1 (6 bases). The CDR3 consists of 12 residues. Looked up from germline, CDR1 is SGHVS and CDR2 is FNYEAQ. The DNA of the CDR3 is TGTGCCAGCAGCTTAGTGGGGGCCGAGCAGCACTTC. Protein: CASSLVGAEQHF.

The chain joins TRBV12-3 or TRBV12-4 to TRBJ1-5, with 7 bases identical to TRBD1. CDR3 length: 13 amino acids. Losses at the gene ends were 8 bases for V and 1 base for J; bases not matched to a gene: 2. CDR3 loop: CASDRVSNQPQHF. For the CDR3, the DNA is TGTGCCAGCGACAGGGTGAGCAATCAGCCCCAGCATTTT.

The chain uses TRBV5-1 and TRBJ1-6; the match to TRBD1 covers 7 bases. The V gene end was trimmed by 4 bases and the J gene end by 7 bases; junction bases not matched to a gene: 8. The CDR3 totals 15 residues. Germline V gives CDR1 SGHRS, CDR2 YFSETQ. The CDR3 loop is CASSTMTGLNSPLHF. In DNA, the CDR3 is TGCGCCAGCAGCACAATGACAGGGTTAAATTCACCCCTCCACTTT.

The genes are TRBV25-1 and TRBJ2-2; D not resolved. The germline CDR1 and CDR2 sequences are MGHDK and SYGVNS. This CDR3 contains 14 residues. V gave up 1 base and J gave up 2 bases, with 5 bases separating them. The CDR3 spells CASSESRNTGELFF. The CDR3 DNA reads TGTGCCAGCAGTGAATCTAGAAACACCGGGGAGCTGTTTTTT.

This clonotype was counted at least ten times. The chain carries TRBV7-3 and TRBJ2-1; TRBD1 or TRBD2 may be the D gene (5 bases each). V was clipped by 4 bases and J by 5 bases, with 18 bases between them. Germline CDR1 SGHTA, CDR2 FQGTGA. CDR3 length equals 16 residues. CDR3 amino acids: CASSSGGAGRDNEQFF. In nucleotides, the CDR3 is TGTGCCAGCAGCTCGGGTGGGGCGGGTCGCGACAATGAGCAGTTCTTC.

This clonotype was counted many times. This CDR3 is CASSPTGTENTEAFF. In DNA, the CDR3 is TGTGCCAGCAGCCCTACCGGGACAGAGAACACTGAAGCTTTCTTT. The chain recombines TRBV9 with TRBJ1-1, with 7 bases that match TRBD1. CDR1 and CDR2 (germline): SGDLS, YYNGEE. Trimming took 4 bases from V and 1 from J; bases not matched to a gene: 7. The CDR3 contains 15 residues.